By its share, the clone carrying this T cell receptor (beta chain) is medium-sized. What it binds is not known. Using its own MiXCR run on the reads, TCRdb lists one record per CDR3 protein. The top ten clones hold 12% of a sample with just over 300,000 distinct CDR3 sequences, roughly 17% of them seen once. The sample is drawn from a study of T cell repertoires in cytomegalovirus infection. Whole-study context: CMV infection and matching HLA type were both indicated by public TCR beta signatures. Regarding the study as a whole: Cumulative frequency (of public TCR beta family members) identified carriers of CMV plus the relevant HLA. Clonotypes of TCR beta that were HLA-C-restricted and CMV-specific dominated the ex vivo response.

The length of the CDR3 is 13 residues. Germline values: CDR1 DFQATT, CDR2 SNEGSKA (reference sequence). V was clipped by 6 bases and J by 2 bases, with 13 bases between them. This sequence was found in a human donor in good health (CMV status not recorded). Some clones in this sample may be carry-over from other donors' samples. The chain joins TRBV20-1 to TRBJ1-1; D is unclear. Sequences were obtained from PBMCs. CDR3 region: CSAEGLQNTEAFF. The CDR3 nucleotides are TGCAGTGCCGAAGGCCTACAAAACACTGAAGCTTTCTTT.